The source of this T cell receptor beta chain is a study of blood T cells in healthy people across ages. About this clonotype: Its antigen is as yet unknown.

A second PCR of roughly 6 to 12 cycles used a sample-barcoded 5' primer and a J-beta primer mix. TCRdb re-analysed the 5' RACE reads in MiXCR, keeping a single row per CDR3 protein. Among about 2 million distinct CDR3 sequences listed, about 50% were seen once. Whole-study results and caveats: Researchers said unsorted PBMCs prevented a conclusive naive versus antigen-experienced comparison.

The germline V gene encodes CDR1 MNHEY and CDR2 SVGAGI. V lost 0 bases, J lost 2 bases, and 17 bases lay in between. There are 18 residues in the CDR3. The receptor was isolated from a woman in her thirties or forties in good health. The sequenced sample consisted of blood. The rearrangement links TRBV6-5 to TRBJ2-4, with D tentatively TRBD1 (6 bases). CDR3 coding DNA: TGTGCCAGCAGTTACTCGGCACCGACAGGCTCCACCAAAAACATTCAGTACTTC. Translation: CASSYSAPTGSTKNIQYF.